These T cell receptor beta chains were read from a single sample in a study of T cells in Graves' hyperthyroidism and ophthalmopathy. TCRdb fed the multiplex PCR reads into MiXCR, producing one record per CDR3 protein. The table lists around 300,000 distinct CDR3 sequences, 14% of them singletons. The specimen sequenced was blood. All receptors derive from a woman aged 25 to 39 with Graves' hyperthyroidism. The CDR3 runs from the conserved cysteine through the conserved F or W. The order of the fields is clone size, V gene, J gene, D gene, CDR3 protein, CDR3 DNA. D genes are given only for firm matches. Clone size appears in some rows only: once, few, many, or a class for an expanded clone.

many	TRBV28	TRBJ2-7	TRBD2	CASSIPLAGGLHEQYF	TGTGCCAGCAGTATACCACTAGCGGGAGGGCTCCACGAGCAGTACTTC
few	TRBV9	TRBJ2-7	.	CASSVAGSTYEQYF	TGTGCCAGCAGCGTAGCTGGTAGTACCTACGAGCAGTACTTC
few	TRBV5-5	TRBJ2-4	.	CASSLEWDIQYF	TGTGCCAGCAGCTTAGAGTGGGACATTCAGTACTTC
many	TRBV30	TRBJ2-1	TRBD2	CAWSSLAGGYNEQFF	TGTGCCTGGAGTTCTTTAGCGGGAGGGTACAATGAGCAGTTCTTC
few	TRBV19	TRBJ2-5	.	CARGTRGQETQYF	TGTGCCAGAGGGACGCGGGGCCAAGAGACCCAGTACTTC
.	TRBV9	TRBJ2-1	.	CASSLPLGNEQFF	TGTGCCAGCAGCCTCCCTTTAGGTAATGAGCAGTTCTTC
few	TRBV19	TRBJ2-5	TRBD1	CASSIPGDRGKETQYF	TGTGCCAGTAGTATACCCGGGGACAGGGGGAAGGAGACCCAGTACTTC
.	TRBV6-2/TRBV6-3	TRBJ2-6	.	CASSFGSGANVLTF	TGTGCCAGCAGTTTCGGGTCTGGGGCCAACGTCCTGACTTTC
many	TRBV27	TRBJ1-6	TRBD1	CASSLISGTGDSPLHF	TGTGCCAGCAGTTTGATCTCCGGGACAGGTGATTCACCCCTCCACTTT
.	TRBV24-1	TRBJ1-2	TRBD1	CATGDRGKGYTF	TGTGCCACCGGTGACAGGGGGAAGGGCTACACCTTC
many	TRBV20-1	TRBJ2-2	TRBD1	CSARDSERGHTGELFF	TGCAGTGCTAGAGATTCGGAGAGGGGGCACACCGGGGAGCTGTTTTTT
many	TRBV6-1	TRBJ2-7	.	CASSDSQVLAYEQYF	TGTGCCAGCAGTGACTCACAGGTCCTCGCCTACGAGCAGTACTTC
.	TRBV7-9	TRBJ2-7	TRBD2	CASSLVQGLAGVSYEQYF	TGTGCCAGCAGCTTAGTTCAGGGACTAGCGGGAGTGTCATACGAGCAGTACTTC
many	TRBV5-1	TRBJ2-4	.	CASSLVAGENIQYF	TGCGCCAGCAGCTTGGTGGCAGGGGAGAACATTCAGTACTTC
.	TRBV20-1	TRBJ2-7	.	CSARDTSYEQYF	TGCAGTGCCAGGGACACATCCTACGAGCAGTACTTC
.	TRBV11-2	TRBJ2-5	.	CASSQDLGGRVNPETQYF	TGTGCCAGCAGCCAAGATCTAGGAGGCAGAGTTAACCCAGAGACCCAGTACTTC
few	TRBV7-2	TRBJ2-5	TRBD1	CASSLELGQGTQYF	TGTGCCAGCAGCTTAGAGTTGGGACAGGGAACACAGTACTTC
many	TRBV12-3/TRBV12-4	TRBJ2-3	.	CASSFGAYSGDTQYF	TGTGCCAGCAGTTTCGGGGCCTACTCAGGAGATACGCAGTATTTT
few	TRBV7-9	TRBJ2-4	.	CASSLGSGVGAKNIQYF	TGTGCCAGCAGCTTAGGGTCGGGGGTCGGGGCCAAAAACATTCAGTACTTC
.	TRBV7-7	TRBJ2-2	TRBD2	CASSSGTSGGELFF	TGTGCTAGCAGCTCCGGGACTAGCGGCGGGGAGCTGTTTTTT
many	TRBV12-3/TRBV12-4	TRBJ1-5	.	CASALGSNQPQHF	TGTGCCAGCGCGTTGGGTAGCAATCAGCCCCAGCATTTT
many	TRBV12-3/TRBV12-4	TRBJ2-6	TRBD1	CASSLVFDRGVSGANVLTF	TGTGCCAGCAGTTTAGTTTTCGACAGGGGAGTCTCTGGGGCCAACGTCCTGACTTTC
.	TRBV11-2	TRBJ1-4	.	CASSFGEKLFF	TGTGCCAGCAGCTTTGGGGAAAAACTGTTTTTT
.	TRBV3-1	TRBJ1-5	.	CASSQIGGQPQHF	TGTGCCAGCAGCCAGATAGGGGGTCAGCCCCAGCATTTT
few	TRBV11-2	TRBJ2-2	TRBD2	CASSFRRLSGSIGELFF	TGTGCCAGCAGCTTTAGGCGCCTTAGCGGGAGTATCGGGGAGCTGTTTTTT